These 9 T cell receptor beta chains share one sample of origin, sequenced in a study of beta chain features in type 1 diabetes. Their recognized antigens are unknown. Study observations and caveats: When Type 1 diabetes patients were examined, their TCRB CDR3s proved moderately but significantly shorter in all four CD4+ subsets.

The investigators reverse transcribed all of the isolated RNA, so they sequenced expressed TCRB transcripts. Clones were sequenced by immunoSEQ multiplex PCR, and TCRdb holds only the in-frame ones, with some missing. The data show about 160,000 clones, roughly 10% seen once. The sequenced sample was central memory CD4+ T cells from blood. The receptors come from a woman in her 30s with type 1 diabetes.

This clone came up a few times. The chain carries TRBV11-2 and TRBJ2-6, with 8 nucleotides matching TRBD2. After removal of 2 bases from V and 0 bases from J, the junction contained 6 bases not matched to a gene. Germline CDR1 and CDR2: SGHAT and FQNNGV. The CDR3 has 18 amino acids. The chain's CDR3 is CASSLPVGGGSGANVLTF. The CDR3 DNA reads TGTGCCAGCAGCTTACCAGTCGGGGGGGGCTCTGGGGCCAACGTCCTGACTTTC.

CDR3 sequence reads: CASKPVDIYNYGYTF. The CDR3 DNA is TGTGCCAGCAAACCCGTAGATATCTACAACTATGGCTACACCTTC. The chain uses TRBV18 and TRBJ1-2; D is ambiguous. The V and J ends lost 8 bases and 2 bases respectively, with 18 bases between them. This CDR3 is built from 15 residues. The germline V gene encodes CDR1 KGHSH and CDR2 LQKENI.

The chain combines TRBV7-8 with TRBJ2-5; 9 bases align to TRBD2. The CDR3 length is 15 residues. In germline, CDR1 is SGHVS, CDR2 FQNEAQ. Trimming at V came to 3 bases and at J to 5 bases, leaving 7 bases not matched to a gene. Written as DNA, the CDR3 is TGTGCCAGCAGCTTCCCCGCTAGCGGGATTGAGACCCAGTACTTC. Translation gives CASSFPASGIETQYF.

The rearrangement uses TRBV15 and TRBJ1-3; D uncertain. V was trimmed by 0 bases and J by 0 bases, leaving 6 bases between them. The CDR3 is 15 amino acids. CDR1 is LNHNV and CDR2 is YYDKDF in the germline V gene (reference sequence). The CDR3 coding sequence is TGTGCCACCAGCAGAGATCCGTACTCTGGAAACACCATATATTTT. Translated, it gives CATSRDPYSGNTIYF.

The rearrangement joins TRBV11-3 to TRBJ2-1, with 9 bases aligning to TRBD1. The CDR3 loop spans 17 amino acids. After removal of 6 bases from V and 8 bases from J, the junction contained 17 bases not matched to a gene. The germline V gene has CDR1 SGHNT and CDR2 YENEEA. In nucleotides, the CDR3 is TGTGCCAGCAGGCCTGGAACCGGGACAGGGTTGGTTGATGAGCAGTTCTTC. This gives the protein CASRPGTGTGLVDEQFF.

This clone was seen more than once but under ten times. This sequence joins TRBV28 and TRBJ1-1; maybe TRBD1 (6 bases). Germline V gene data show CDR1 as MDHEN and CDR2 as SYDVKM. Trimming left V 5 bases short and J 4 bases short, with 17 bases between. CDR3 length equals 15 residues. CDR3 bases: TGTGCCAGCAGTGCCCATACAGGGTGGAGCACTGAAGCTTTCTTT. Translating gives CASSAHTGWSTEAFF.

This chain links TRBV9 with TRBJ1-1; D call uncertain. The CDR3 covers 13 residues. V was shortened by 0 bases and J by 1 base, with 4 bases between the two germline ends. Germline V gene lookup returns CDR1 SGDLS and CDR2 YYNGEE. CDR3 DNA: TGTGCCAGCAGCGTAGGGCCGAACACTGAAGCTTTCTTT. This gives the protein CASSVGPNTEAFF.

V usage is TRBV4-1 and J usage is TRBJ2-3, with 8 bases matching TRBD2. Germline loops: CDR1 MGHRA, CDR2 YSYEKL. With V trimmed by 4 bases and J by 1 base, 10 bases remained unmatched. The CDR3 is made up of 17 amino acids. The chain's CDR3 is CASSLGWVAGRTDTQYF. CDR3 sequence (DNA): TGCGCCAGCAGCCTCGGGTGGGTAGCGGGGCGCACAGATACGCAGTATTTT.

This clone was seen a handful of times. The CDR3 coding sequence is TGTGCCAGCAGCGTCGGGACTAGCGGGATCTACGAGCAGTACTTC. It specifies CASSVGTSGIYEQYF. This sequence joins TRBV5-4 and TRBJ2-7, with 13 bases that match TRBD2. J was trimmed by 3 bases and V by 4 bases; bases with no gene match: 4. Germline V gene lookup returns CDR1 SGHNT and CDR2 YYREEE (reference sequence). The CDR3 sequence is 15 residues long.